Following are 10 T cell receptor beta chains from one sample sequenced in a study of blood T cells in healthy people across ages. Together with a sample-barcoded 5' primer, a J-beta primer mix was included in a second PCR lasting roughly 6 to 12 cycles. One entry per CDR3 protein, called by TCRdb with MiXCR from the 5' RACE reads. The sample has over a million distinct CDR3 sequences; less than 25% are singletons. The same sample was also used in a study of T cells of mothers and their children.

The sample comprised blood. These receptors were collected from a girl aged 2-10 years in good health.

This chain uses TRBV19 with TRBJ2-1; D is unresolved. Germline V gives CDR1 LNHDA, CDR2 SQIVND (reference sequence). The CDR3 consists of 14 residues. V was clipped by 7 bases and J by 0 bases, with 10 bases between them. The CDR3: CASIGGDSYNEQFF. The CDR3 DNA is TGTGCCAGTATCGGTGGAGACTCCTACAATGAGCAGTTCTTC.

This clonotype was seen more than once but under ten times. The rearrangement joins TRBV28 to TRBJ2-1, with D possibly matching TRBD2 (6 bases). CDR3 length: 12 amino acids. Germline CDR1 is MDHEN and CDR2 is SYDVKM. The CDR3, as DNA: TGTGCTTCGGGACTGGTCTACAATGAGCAGTTCTTC. Translation: CASGLVYNEQFF.

This clonotype was picked up a small number of times. The V call is TRBV5-6, the J call TRBJ1-2, with TRBD1 as a possible D gene (5 bases). CDR1 and CDR2 (germline): SGHDT, YYEEEE. With 0 bases removed from V and 6 bases from J, the gap between germline ends came to 12 bases. This CDR3 is 14 amino acids long. The CDR3 is CASSLGGNPNGYTF. In DNA form, the CDR3 reads TGTGCCAGCAGCTTGGGGGGGAATCCAAATGGCTACACCTTC.

The chain combines TRBV29-1 with TRBJ2-1; 12 bases fit TRBD1. This CDR3 region has 13 residues. J was trimmed by 8 bases and V by 6 bases; bases with no gene match: 5. In germline, CDR1 is SQVTM, CDR2 ANQGSEA. CDR3 region: CSVPGQGAYEQFF. DNA of the CDR3: TGCAGCGTACCGGGACAGGGGGCCTATGAGCAGTTCTTC.

The chain carries TRBV24-1 and TRBJ1-2; 7 nucleotides agree with TRBD1. CDR1 and CDR2 (germline): KGHDR, SFDVKD. Trimming took 3 bases from V and 4 from J; bases not matched to a gene: 4. The CDR3 has 14 residues. Here the CDR3 reads CATSDAGGRYGYTF. CDR3 nucleotide sequence: TGTGCCACCAGTGATGCAGGGGGTCGCTATGGCTACACCTTC.

The V and J genes are TRBV2 and TRBJ2-2, with 11 bases lining up with TRBD2. Unmatched junction bases numbered 6, after V lost 3 bases and J lost 3 bases. The CDR3 is 17 amino acids. Germline V gene data show CDR1 as SNHLY and CDR2 as FYNNEI. DNA of the CDR3: TGTGCCAGCAGTGACTTTAGCGGGGGGGCCGACACCGGGGAGCTGTTTTTT. Its translation is CASSDFSGGADTGELFF.

The chain uses TRBV29-1 and TRBJ1-2; no definite D call. The CDR3 contains 11 residues. Germline CDR1 is SQVTM and CDR2 is ANQGSEA. Deletions cut 4 bases from V and 8 bases from J, with 11 bases between. The DNA of the CDR3 is TGCAGCGTTGCGTCAGGAGGAGGCTACACCTTC. Translating gives CSVASGGGYTF.

V is TRBV12-3 or TRBV12-4 and J is TRBJ2-5; 7 bases are shared with TRBD1. J gave up 5 bases and V 3 bases, and 18 bases lay outside the gene matches. CDR3 length: 18 amino acids. The CDR3 reads CASSFSTGLSVTPETQYF. The CDR3 DNA reads TGTGCCAGCAGTTTTTCGACAGGGCTCTCGGTCACGCCGGAGACCCAGTACTTC.

The gene calls are TRBV9 and TRBJ2-6; TRBD1 matches at 7 bases. Germline CDR1 and CDR2: SGDLS and YYNGEE. V lost 4 bases and J lost 0; bases outside the gene matches: 10. This CDR3 comprises 18 residues. The CDR3 coding sequence is TGTGCCAGCAGCAAACAACCGGGACAGTACTCTGGGGCCAACGTCCTGACTTTC. This encodes CASSKQPGQYSGANVLTF.

This clonotype was picked up a small number of times. The V gene is TRBV5-1, the J gene TRBJ2-7, with D maybe TRBD1 (5 bases). The CDR3 has 14 amino acids. Trimming took off 5 bases at V and 0 bases at J, with 12 bases between the two ends. Germline CDR1 and CDR2: SGHRS and YFSETQ. The CDR3 here is CASSWEGDSYEQYF. CDR3 in DNA: TGCGCCAGCAGTTGGGAAGGGGACTCCTACGAGCAGTACTTC.